The 21 T cell receptor beta chains below were found in one sample sequenced in a study of blood T cell repertoires in COVID-19. Only in-frame clones appear in the TCRdb table, and some are missing; sequencing was by immunoSEQ multiplex PCR. The profile shows over 200,000 clones, 80% to 90% of them singletons. Sequencing was carried out using PBMCs or T cells enriched from blood (not recorded which). These receptors were collected from a woman aged 25-40 years who had been exposed to COVID-19.

V usage is TRBV19 and J usage is TRBJ1-5, with a weak D call TRBD1 (6 bases). Germline values: CDR1 LNHDA, CDR2 SQIVND (reference sequence). Trimming left V 3 bases short and J 2 bases short, with 14 bases between. CDR3 length equals 16 residues. For the CDR3, the DNA is TGTGCCAGTAGTATTTACGCAGGGGCGGGCAATCAGCCCCAGCATTTT. Residues: CASSIYAGAGNQPQHF.

V usage is TRBV28 and J usage is TRBJ1-3, with D perhaps TRBD1 (5 bases). Germline CDR1 is MDHEN and CDR2 is SYDVKM. The CDR3 covers 16 residues. V lost 1 base and J 0 bases, leaving 10 bases between the germline ends. The CDR3 DNA sequence: TGTGCCAGCAGTTTATTAGGCAGGGCCTCTGGAAACACCATATATTTT. Translating gives CASSLLGRASGNTIYF. Drawing the rest from reference TRBV28 and TRBJ1-3, the complete variable domain is DVKVTQSSRYLVKRTGEKVFLECVQDMDHENMFWYRQDPGLGLRLIYFSYDVKMKEKGDIPEGYSVSREKKERFSLILESASTNQTSMYLCASSLLGRASGNTIYFGEGSWLTVV.

The chain recombines TRBV28 with TRBJ2-3; 11 bases align to TRBD2. Germline values: CDR1 MDHEN, CDR2 SYDVKM. The CDR3 is made up of 17 amino acids. Losses at the gene ends were 6 bases for V and 1 base for J; bases not matched to a gene: 9. CDR3 nucleotides: TGTGCCAGCAGCCAGTCGACTAGCGGGGTTGGCACAGATACGCAGTATTTT. It yields the protein CASSQSTSGVGTDTQYF.

The chain couples TRBV28 to TRBJ1-5; 7 bases are a match to TRBD1. Germline V gene sequence: CDR1 MDHEN, CDR2 SYDVKM. This CDR3 has 15 amino acids. J gave up 3 bases and V 4 bases, and 6 bases lay outside the gene matches. This chain's CDR3 is CASSYGQALNQPQHF. CDR3 coding DNA: TGTGCCAGCAGTTACGGACAGGCCCTCAATCAGCCCCAGCATTTT.

The chain employs TRBV2 and TRBJ1-5; maybe TRBD1 (5 bases). This CDR3 is 14 amino acids long. Germline V gene data show CDR1 as SNHLY and CDR2 as FYNNEI. The V and J ends lost 6 bases and 7 bases respectively, with 16 bases between them. The CDR3 protein is CASRGGASRQPQHF. As DNA, the CDR3 is TGTGCCAGCAGGGGAGGGGCCTCCCGCCAGCCCCAGCATTTT.

The V gene is TRBV10-3, the J gene TRBJ1-3, with TRBD1 identical over 11 bases. The V gene end was trimmed by 4 bases and the J gene end by 3 bases; junction bases not matched to a gene: 5. The CDR3 has 16 amino acids. Germline loops: CDR1 ENHRY, CDR2 SYGVKD. Here the CDR3 reads CAISAADRGLGNTIYF. The CDR3, as DNA: TGTGCCATCAGTGCCGCGGACAGGGGGCTTGGAAACACCATATATTTT.

This chain joins TRBV10-3 and TRBJ1-2; D is possibly TRBD1 (6 bases). V lost 9 bases to trimming and J lost 4 bases, with 12 bases between them. Germline assignment: CDR1 ENHRY and CDR2 SYGVKD. The CDR3 loop spans 12 amino acids. Here the CDR3 DNA reads TGTGCCATTTCCTCGGACAGCTATGGCTACACCTTC. This gives the protein CAISSDSYGYTF.

Only one count was recorded for this clone. The gene calls are TRBV6-5 and TRBJ1-5, with D uncertain. Trimming took off 6 bases at V and 0 bases at J, with 9 bases between the two ends. CDR1 and CDR2 from the germline V gene are MNHEY and SVGAGI. This CDR3 is 14 amino acids long. The chain's CDR3 is CASRHLTSNQPQHF. The CDR3 DNA follows: TGTGCCAGCAGGCACCTAACTAGCAATCAGCCCCAGCATTTT.

The rearrangement joins TRBV19 to TRBJ1-2, with 7 bases identical to TRBD1. CDR3 length: 13 residues. Germline CDR1 LNHDA, CDR2 SQIVND (reference sequence). With V trimmed by 6 bases and J by 7 bases, 8 bases remained unmatched. CDR3 in DNA: TGTGCCAGTAGCCCGAGACAGGGTCGTGGCTACACCTTC. Protein product: CASSPRQGRGYTF.

The count of this clone is one. The sample has other DNA sequences that encode this CDR3 too. This rearrangement joins TRBV27 to TRBJ1-5, with D tentatively TRBD1 (5 bases). The V end lost 2 bases, the J end lost 7 bases, and 9 bases lay between the germline ends. Germline assignment: CDR1 MNHEY and CDR2 SMNVEV (reference sequence). This CDR3 region has 13 residues. This chain's CDR3 is CASSLQGRQPQHF. The CDR3 nucleotides are TGTGCCAGCAGTTTACAGGGAAGACAGCCCCAGCATTTT.

This chain connects TRBV5-5 to TRBJ2-5, with 8 bases lining up with TRBD1. The ends lost 0 bases at V and 6 bases at J; junction bases unmatched: 13. The CDR3 length is 17 residues. The germline gives CDR1 SGHKS, CDR2 YYEKEE (reference sequence). CDR3 sequence (DNA): TGTGCCAGCAGCTTGGGAACCGGGACAGGACTGTCTCAGACCCAGTACTTC. Its protein product is CASSLGTGTGLSQTQYF.

The V call is TRBV9, the J call TRBJ2-2, with TRBD1 as a possible D gene (6 bases). Trimming cost V 0 bases and J 5 bases, with 8 bases left between them. Germline-derived CDR1 and CDR2 are SGDLS and YYNGEE. The CDR3 spans 14 residues. The CDR3 reads CASSVGQGTGELFF. CDR3 coding DNA: TGTGCCAGCAGCGTAGGGCAGGGGACCGGGGAGCTGTTTTTT.

The V call is TRBV10-1, the J call TRBJ2-7; TRBD2 might be the D (7 bases). Trimming shortened V by 10 bases and J by 6 bases, and 22 bases separated the two germline ends. Germline loops: CDR1 WNHNN, CDR2 SYGVQD (reference sequence). The CDR3 runs 14 residues. The CDR3 sequence is CATSGTLRGGEQYF. As DNA, the CDR3 is TGCGCCACTTCTGGGACACTCCGCGGGGGCGAGCAGTACTTC.

This sequence joins TRBV2 and TRBJ1-6; TRBD1 might be the D (5 bases). This CDR3 has 14 residues. Germline V lookup: CDR1 SNHLY, CDR2 FYNNEI. Deletions cut 5 bases from V and 8 bases from J, with 13 bases between. For the CDR3, the DNA is TGTGCCAGCAGTAGACAGTTCGGAGATTCACCCCTCCACTTT. This encodes CASSRQFGDSPLHF.

This clone was seen once. The chain joins TRBV27 to TRBJ2-2, with TRBD2 as a possible D gene (6 bases). Trimming shortened V by 7 bases and J by 7 bases, and 13 bases separated the two germline ends. The CDR3 sequence is 13 residues long. Looked up from germline, CDR1 is MNHEY and CDR2 is SMNVEV (reference sequence). The CDR3 bases are TGTGCCAGCACCCAAAGGCGGGGCGGGGAGCTGTTTTTT. It encodes CASTQRRGGELFF.

The chain employs TRBV6-1 and TRBJ2-1, with a possible D match to TRBD1 (6 bases). V lost 3 bases and J lost 6, with 12 bases in between. This CDR3 is built from 14 residues. Germline CDR1 and CDR2: MNHNS and SASEGT. This CDR3 is CASSEGQGSNEQFF. The CDR3 DNA sequence: TGTGCCAGCAGTGAGGGTCAGGGGAGCAATGAGCAGTTCTTC.

The gene calls are TRBV11-2 and TRBJ2-6; D ambiguous. The CDR3 loop spans 14 amino acids. The ends were cut back, 4 bases at V and 3 bases at J, with 7 bases in the middle. Germline CDR1 SGHAT, CDR2 FQNNGV. The DNA of the CDR3 is TGTGCCAGCAGCTCCCCCCGTGGGGCCAACGTCCTGACTTTC. Its protein is CASSSPRGANVLTF.

This clone was found once. The chain employs TRBV6-5 and TRBJ1-4, with D tentatively TRBD1 (6 bases). This CDR3 is built from 15 residues. V was shortened by 2 bases and J by 8 bases, with 15 bases between the two germline ends. Per the germline V gene, CDR1 is MNHEY and CDR2 is SVGAGI. Here the CDR3 DNA reads TGTGCCAGCAGTTACACGACAGGTTTGGGCGAAAAACTGTTTTTT. Translating it yields CASSYTTGLGEKLFF.

This clone was detected once. V usage is TRBV19 and J usage is TRBJ1-2; TRBD1 agrees at 11 bases. CDR3 length equals 18 residues. Germline V lookup: CDR1 LNHDA, CDR2 SQIVND (reference sequence). Trimming cost V 3 bases and J 3 bases; bases outside gene matches: 12. CDR3 sequence reads: CASSIMGTGGKKDYGYTF. In DNA, the CDR3 is TGTGCCAGTAGTATCATGGGGACAGGGGGAAAGAAGGACTATGGCTACACCTTC.

The rearrangement uses TRBV5-5 and TRBJ2-2, with a weak D call TRBD2 (5 bases). CDR3 length: 16 amino acids. The germline V and J ends were trimmed by 4 bases and 5 bases, with 18 bases remaining between them. CDR1 is SGHKS, CDR2 YYEKEE, per germline (reference sequence). As DNA, the CDR3 is TGTGCCAGCAGCCTCCTCGTTTTGGGAGCAACCGGGGAGCTGTTTTTT. This codes for CASSLLVLGATGELFF.

This chain links TRBV5-5 with TRBJ1-4; the D is unclear. The CDR3 is 13 amino acids. V lost 4 bases to trimming and J lost 4 bases, with 8 bases between them. Germline V CDR1 and CDR2: SGHKS, YYEKEE (reference sequence). The CDR3: CASSAVYNEKLFF. CDR3 DNA: TGTGCCAGCAGCGCGGTTTATAATGAAAAACTGTTTTTT.